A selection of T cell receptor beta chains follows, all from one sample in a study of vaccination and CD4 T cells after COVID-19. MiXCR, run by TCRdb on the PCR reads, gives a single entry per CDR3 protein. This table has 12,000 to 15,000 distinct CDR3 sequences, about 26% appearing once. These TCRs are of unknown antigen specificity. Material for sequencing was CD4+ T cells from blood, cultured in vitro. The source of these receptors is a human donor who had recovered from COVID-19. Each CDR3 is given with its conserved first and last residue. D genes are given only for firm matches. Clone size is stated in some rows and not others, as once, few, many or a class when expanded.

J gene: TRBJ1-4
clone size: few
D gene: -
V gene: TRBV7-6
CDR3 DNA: TGTGCCAGCAGCTTAGTGGGAGGCGGGGTGGAAACTAATGAAAAACTGTTTTTT
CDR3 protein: CASSLVGGGVETNEKLFF

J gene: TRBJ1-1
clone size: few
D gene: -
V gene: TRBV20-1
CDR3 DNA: TGCAGTGCTAGAGATTCTGGGGGCCGAGGAGAAGCTTTCTTT
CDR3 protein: CSARDSGGRGEAFF

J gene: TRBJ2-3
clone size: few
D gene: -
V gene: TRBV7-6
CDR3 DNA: TGTGCCAGCAGCTTAGTGGGAGCAACAGATACGCAGTATTTT
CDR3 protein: CASSLVGATDTQYF

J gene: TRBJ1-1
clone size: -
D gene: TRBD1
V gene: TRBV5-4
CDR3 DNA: TGTGCCAGCAGCGCAACCGGGACAGGGAGAACTGAAGCTTTCTTT
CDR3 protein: CASSATGTGRTEAFF

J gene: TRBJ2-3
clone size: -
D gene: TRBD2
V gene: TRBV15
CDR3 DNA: TGTGCCACCAGCAGAGATAAGCGGGAGACTAGCACAGATACGCAGTATTTT
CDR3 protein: CATSRDKRETSTDTQYF

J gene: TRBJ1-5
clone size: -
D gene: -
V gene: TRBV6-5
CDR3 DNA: TGTGCCAGCAGTTACTCTTCCAATTTGCCCCAGCATTTT
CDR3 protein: CASSYSSNLPQHF

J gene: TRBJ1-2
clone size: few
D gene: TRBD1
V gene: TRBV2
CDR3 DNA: TGTGCCAGCAGTGCCGGGACAGCGGGGGGCTACACCTTC
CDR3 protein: CASSAGTAGGYTF

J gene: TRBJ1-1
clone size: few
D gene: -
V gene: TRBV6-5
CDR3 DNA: TGTGCCAGCAGTTCATTACAGGGTTACACTGAAGCTTTCTTT
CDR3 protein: CASSSLQGYTEAFF

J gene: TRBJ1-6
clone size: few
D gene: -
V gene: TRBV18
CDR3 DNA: TGTGCCAGCTCACCCGGGGGCCGGAATAATTCACCCCTCCACTTT
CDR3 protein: CASSPGGRNNSPLHF

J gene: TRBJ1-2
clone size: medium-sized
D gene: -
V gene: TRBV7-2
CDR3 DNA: TGTGCCAGCAGCTTAGGCAGGACCGGTGAAGGCTACACCTTC
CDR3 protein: CASSLGRTGEGYTF

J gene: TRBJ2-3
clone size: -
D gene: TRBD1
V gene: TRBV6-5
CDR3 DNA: TGTGCCAGCAGTTACTCGGGGGGGACAGGGGGGTCAGATACGCAGTATTTT
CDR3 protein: CASSYSGGTGGSDTQYF